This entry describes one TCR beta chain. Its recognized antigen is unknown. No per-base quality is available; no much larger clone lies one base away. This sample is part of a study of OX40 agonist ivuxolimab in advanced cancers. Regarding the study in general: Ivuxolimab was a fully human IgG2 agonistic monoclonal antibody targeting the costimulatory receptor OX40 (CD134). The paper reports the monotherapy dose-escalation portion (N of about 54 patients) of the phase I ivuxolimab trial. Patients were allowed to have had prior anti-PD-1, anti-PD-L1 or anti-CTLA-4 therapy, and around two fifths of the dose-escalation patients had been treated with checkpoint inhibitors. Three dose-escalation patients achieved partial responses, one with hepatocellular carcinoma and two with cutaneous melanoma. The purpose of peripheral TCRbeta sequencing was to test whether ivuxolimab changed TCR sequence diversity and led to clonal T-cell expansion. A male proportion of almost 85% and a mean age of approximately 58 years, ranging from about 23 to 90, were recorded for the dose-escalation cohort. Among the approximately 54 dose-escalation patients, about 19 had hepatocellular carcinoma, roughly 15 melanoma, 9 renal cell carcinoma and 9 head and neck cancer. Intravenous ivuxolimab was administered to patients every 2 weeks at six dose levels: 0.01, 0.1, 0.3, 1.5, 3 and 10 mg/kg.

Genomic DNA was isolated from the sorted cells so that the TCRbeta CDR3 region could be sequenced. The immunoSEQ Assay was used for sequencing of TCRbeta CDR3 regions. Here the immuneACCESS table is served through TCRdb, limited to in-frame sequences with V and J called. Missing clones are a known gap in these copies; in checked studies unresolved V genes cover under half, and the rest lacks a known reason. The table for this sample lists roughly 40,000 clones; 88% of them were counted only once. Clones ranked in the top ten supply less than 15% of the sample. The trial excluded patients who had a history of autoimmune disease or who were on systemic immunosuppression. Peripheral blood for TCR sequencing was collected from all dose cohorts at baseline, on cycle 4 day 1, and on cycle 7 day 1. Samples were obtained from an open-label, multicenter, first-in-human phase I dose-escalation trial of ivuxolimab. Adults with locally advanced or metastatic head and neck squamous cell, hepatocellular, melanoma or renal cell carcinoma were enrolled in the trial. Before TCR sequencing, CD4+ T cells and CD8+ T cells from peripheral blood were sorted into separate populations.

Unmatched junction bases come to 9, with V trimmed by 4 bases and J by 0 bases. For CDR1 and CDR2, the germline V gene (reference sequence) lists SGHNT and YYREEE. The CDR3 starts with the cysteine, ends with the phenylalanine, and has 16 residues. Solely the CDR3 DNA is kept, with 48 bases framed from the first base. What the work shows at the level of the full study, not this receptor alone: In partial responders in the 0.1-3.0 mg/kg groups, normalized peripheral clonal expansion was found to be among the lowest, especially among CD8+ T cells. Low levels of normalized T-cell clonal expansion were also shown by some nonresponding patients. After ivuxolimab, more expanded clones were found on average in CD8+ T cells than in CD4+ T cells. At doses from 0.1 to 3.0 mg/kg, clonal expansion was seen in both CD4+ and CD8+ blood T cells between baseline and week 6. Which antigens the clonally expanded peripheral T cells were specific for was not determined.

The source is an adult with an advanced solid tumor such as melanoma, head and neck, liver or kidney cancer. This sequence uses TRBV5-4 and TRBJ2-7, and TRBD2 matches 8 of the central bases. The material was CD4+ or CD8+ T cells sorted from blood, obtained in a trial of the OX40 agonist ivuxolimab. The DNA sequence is TGTGCCAGCAGCCCCGGGGGGGGGTCCCTCTCCTACGAGCAGTACTTC. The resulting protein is CASSPGGGSLSYEQYF. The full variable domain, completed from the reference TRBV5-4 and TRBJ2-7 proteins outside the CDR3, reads ETGVTQSPTHLIKTRGQQVTLRCSSQSGHNTVSWYQQALGQGPQFIFQYYREEENGRGNFPPRFSGLQFPNYSSELNVNALELDDSALYLCASSPGGGSLSYEQYFGPGTRLTVT.